Detailed here is one T cell receptor beta chain. Unique molecular identifiers were incorporated into the prepared TCRbeta library. TCRdb processed the PCR reads anew with MiXCR; each CDR3 protein has one entry. The table records around 380,000 distinct CDR3 sequences, approximately 11% of them present only once. The germline V gene has CDR1 SQVTM and CDR2 ANQGSEA. The CDR3 extends over 14 amino acids. Trimming stripped 4 bases from V and 3 bases from J, with 13 bases between. This sample was taken from a study of T-cell reconstitution after alpha-beta-depleted transplantation in children. This TCR was sampled from a human donor who donated a stem cell graft to a child with acute myeloid leukemia. This chain uses TRBV29-1 with TRBJ2-1, with a tentative D call TRBD1 (5 bases). This specimen consisted of PBMCs from the stem cell graft donor, obtained from the stem cell graft. The CDR3 DNA sequence: TGCAGCGTTGTGCTGGTTCAGGGCTACAATGAGCAGTTCTTC. This gives the protein CSVVLVQGYNEQFF.